This TCR beta chain was recovered during a study of T cells in women clearing cervical HPV infection. About the research overall: No precancer developed; the control's incident HPV16 infection cleared within 12 months.

MY09/MY11 PCR detected cervical HPV DNA; dot-blot assigned genotypes. Libraries were prepared by immunoSEQ multiplex PCR; TCRdb keeps only in-frame clonotypes and omits some of them. The sample holds some 40,000 clones. The clonotype was recovered from a woman between 18 and 69 years old with a cervical HPV16 infection that either progressed to CIN3+ or cleared (not recorded which). Sequenced: blood buffy coat.

The covered CDR3 bases are TGTGCCAGCAGCCGTACAGCGGGGGGTGGTGATGAG. Translating gives CASSRTAGGGDE. From start to end, the CDR3 is CASSRTAGGGDEQFF. The gene calls are TRBV7-8 and TRBJ2-1; the match to TRBD2 covers 9 bases. The CDR3 extends 3 residues past the end of the read, so its final part is completed from the germline J gene. CDR1 is SGHVS and CDR2 is FQNEAQ in the germline V gene. The junction had 10 bases not matched to a gene; V was cut back by 5 bases and J by 8 bases. The CDR3 runs to 15 residues.